The 31 T cell receptor beta chains in this list originate from one sample, sequenced in a study of blood T cells in healthy people across ages. Together with a sample-barcoded 5' primer, a J-beta primer mix was included in a second PCR lasting roughly 6 to 12 cycles. TCRdb recomputed calls from the 5' RACE reads with MiXCR, one row per CDR3 protein. The sample holds fewer than 2,000,000 distinct CDR3 sequences; 34% are singletons and the top ten take roughly 10%. The sample was blood. These receptors were taken from a woman in her 30s in good health.

This clonotype has only a few counts. The chain joins TRBV20-1 to TRBJ2-7, with a weak D call TRBD2 (6 bases). The CDR3 contains 16 residues. V dropped 3 bases and J dropped 4 bases, with 22 bases sitting between them. The germline gives CDR1 DFQATT, CDR2 SNEGSKA (reference sequence). CDR3 DNA: TGCAGTGCTAGCCGCTTCCTCCGGGACTGGGAATACGAGCAGTACTTC. It specifies CSASRFLRDWEYEQYF.

V and J are TRBV6-9 and TRBJ2-5; D is uncertain. The closer fit of TRBJ2-7 to the DNA end suggests the J call may be wrong. This CDR3 has 14 residues. The germline V gene has CDR1 MNHGY and CDR2 SVAAGI. CDR3 DNA sequence: TGTGCCAGCAGTTATACAGAATCAAAGCCCGAGCAGTACTTC. Amino acid sequence: CASSYTESKPEQYF.

This clonotype has just one count. The germline gene is not matched at one end of the junction; a read error may be the cause. This chain connects TRBV9 to TRBJ2-3; the D is unclear. The germline V gene encodes CDR1 SGDLS and CDR2 YYNGEE. There are 15 residues in the CDR3. The CDR3 spells CTSSVLDSRTDTQYF. The CDR3 DNA sequence: TGTACCAGCAGCGTCCTAGATTCCCGCACAGATACGCAGTATTTT.

This clonotype was counted a few times. This sequence joins TRBV5-1 and TRBJ2-7, with 10 bases that match TRBD1. Trimming removed 2 bases from V and 3 bases from J; junction bases left unmatched: 5. The CDR3 is 15 residues long. Germline values: CDR1 SGHRS, CDR2 YFSETQ. CDR3 in amino acids: CASSFRGQGGYEQYF. CDR3 DNA: TGCGCCAGCAGCTTTCGCGGACAGGGGGGCTACGAGCAGTACTTC.

This clonotype has more than one count but fewer than ten. The chain is built from TRBV20-1 and TRBJ2-7; D tentatively fits TRBD1 or TRBD2 (7 bases each). The V and J ends lost 3 bases and 5 bases respectively, with 14 bases between them. Germline-derived CDR1 and CDR2 are DFQATT and SNEGSKA (reference sequence). This CDR3 has 13 amino acids. The DNA of the CDR3 is TGCAGTGCTAGCGGCAGGGGGGGTAACGAGCAGTACTTC. Its translation is CSASGRGGNEQYF.

V gene TRBV6-6 combines with J gene TRBJ2-5; D may correspond to TRBD1 or TRBD2 (6 bases each). Near its end, the DNA agrees better with TRBJ2-7, so the J call may be wrong. Germline values: CDR1 MNHNY, CDR2 SVGAGI (reference sequence). CDR3 length: 16 residues. CDR3 coding DNA: TGTGCCAGCACCAATACAGGGCCGATCGGGACTCGCGAGCAGTACTTC. It is translated as CASTNTGPIGTREQYF.

This clonotype was seen more than once but under ten times. The rearrangement joins TRBV3-1 to TRBJ2-7, with D uncertain. V was trimmed by 4 bases and J by 0 bases, leaving 16 bases between them. Germline loops: CDR1 LGHDT, CDR2 YNNKEL (reference sequence). The CDR3 extends over 16 amino acids. The CDR3 protein is CASSLAKGPTSYEQYF. For the CDR3, the DNA is TGTGCCAGCAGCCTCGCCAAGGGTCCCACCTCCTACGAGCAGTACTTC.

The table lists this clonotype with many counts. The chain is built from TRBV29-1 and TRBJ2-6; no clear D gene. The CDR3 spans 15 residues. Trimming took off 6 bases at V and 0 bases at J, with 12 bases between the two ends. CDR1 is SQVTM and CDR2 is ANQGSEA in the germline V gene. The CDR3 loop reads CSVPTVSSGANVLTF. CDR3 nucleotide sequence: TGCAGCGTCCCGACTGTTAGCTCTGGGGCCAACGTCCTGACTTTC.

This rearrangement joins TRBV4-2 to TRBJ2-1; 9 bases are a match to TRBD2. This CDR3 comprises 16 residues. V was pared by 0 bases and J by 10 bases, with 10 bases of the junction left unmatched. Per germline, CDR1 LGHNA and CDR2 YNFKEQ. The CDR3 region is CASSQDPAGGPREQFF. CDR3 DNA sequence: TGTGCCAGCAGCCAAGATCCTGCGGGAGGGCCCCGGGAGCAGTTCTTC.

The chain recombines TRBV12-3 or TRBV12-4 with TRBJ2-1; tentatively, D is TRBD1 or TRBD2 (5 bases each). V was pared by 6 bases and J by 4 bases, with 19 bases between. This CDR3 contains 16 residues. CDR3 sequence reads: CASRLTPGTEYNEQFF. CDR3 in DNA: TGTGCCAGCAGGTTAACCCCCGGGACCGAATACAATGAGCAGTTCTTC.

This clonotype was detected only once. This chain joins TRBV19 and TRBJ2-1, with a tentative D call TRBD1 (6 bases). Trimming left V 7 bases short and J 2 bases short, with 15 bases between. Germline lookup yields CDR1 LNHDA and CDR2 SQIVND (reference sequence). The CDR3 sequence is 15 residues long. CDR3 amino acids: CASTVQGNPYNEQFF. The CDR3 bases are TGTGCCAGTACCGTACAGGGTAACCCCTACAATGAGCAGTTCTTC.

On this clonotype itself: A much larger clone lies a single base off, so this may be a read error. The V call is TRBV10-3, the J call TRBJ2-3; the match to TRBD2 covers 13 bases. CDR3 length: 14 amino acids. Germline assignment: CDR1 ENHRY and CDR2 SYGVKD. This chain's CDR3 is CAISGTSGGDAQYF. For the CDR3, the DNA is TGTGCCATCAGTGGGACTAGCGGGGGAGATGCGCAGTATTTT.

This clonotype was picked up a small number of times. The chain links TRBV5-6 to TRBJ2-5; TRBD2 matches at 9 bases. The CDR3 sequence is 15 residues long. Germline V gene data show CDR1 as SGHDT and CDR2 as YYEEEE. J lost 2 bases, V lost 2 bases, and 4 bases had no gene match. The CDR3 coding sequence is TGTGCCAGCAGCTTAGTAGCGGGGGATCAAGAGACCCAGTACTTC. Its protein product is CASSLVAGDQETQYF.

The chain carries TRBV4-2 and TRBJ2-5; D possibly corresponds to TRBD2 (6 bases). Germline assignment: CDR1 LGHNA and CDR2 YNFKEQ. Trimming took 3 bases from V and 3 from J, leaving 11 bases between them. The CDR3 loop spans 14 amino acids. The CDR3 nucleotides read TGTGCCAGCAGCCATGGGCTAGCGAAAGAGACCCAGTACTTC. Protein sequence: CASSHGLAKETQYF.

This clonotype occurred a few times. The chain's CDR3 is CASSTGGSDTEAFF. The CDR3, as DNA: TGCGCCAGCAGCACAGGGGGATCGGACACTGAAGCTTTCTTT. The chain recombines TRBV5-1 with TRBJ1-1; 8 nucleotides line up with TRBD1. J was trimmed by 3 bases and V by 4 bases; bases with no gene match: 5. CDR1 is SGHRS, CDR2 YFSETQ, per germline. The CDR3 covers 14 residues.

The chain combines TRBV9 with TRBJ2-1, with D perhaps assigned TRBD1 or TRBD2 (5 bases each). This CDR3 spans 14 amino acids. V was clipped by 0 bases and J by 8 bases, with 12 bases between them. Per the germline V gene, CDR1 is SGDLS and CDR2 is YYNGEE. The CDR3, as DNA: TGTGCCAGCAGCGTAGCCCTAGCAGGGTATGAGCAGTTCTTC. It encodes CASSVALAGYEQFF. Complete variable domain (other parts from reference TRBV9 and TRBJ2-1): DSGVTQTPKHLITATGQRVTLRCSPRSGDLSVYWYQQSLDQGLQFLIQYYNGEERAKGNILERFSAQQFPDLHSELNLSSLELGDSALYFCASSVALAGYEQFFGPGTRLTVL.

This clonotype was counted a few times. This chain joins TRBV25-1 and TRBJ1-6; the D is unclear. The V and J ends lost 8 bases and 7 bases respectively, with 12 bases between them. Germline assignment: CDR1 MGHDK and CDR2 SYGVNS. There are 13 residues in the CDR3. CDR3 sequence reads: CASSESGNSPLHF. The DNA of the CDR3 is TGTGCCAGCTCAGAATCCGGCAATTCACCCCTCCACTTT.

This clonotype was picked up a small number of times. This chain uses TRBV5-1 with TRBJ1-5, with TRBD1 as a possible D gene (5 bases). The CDR3 totals 14 residues. The germline V gene encodes CDR1 SGHRS and CDR2 YFSETQ. With 5 bases removed from V and 3 bases from J, the gap between germline ends came to 12 bases. In nucleotides, the CDR3 is TGCGCCAGCAGTCCAACGGGGCACAATCAGCCCCAGCATTTT. It specifies CASSPTGHNQPQHF. Combining the CDR3 with reference TRBV5-1 and TRBJ1-5 gives the whole variable domain KAGVTQTPRYLIKTRGQQVTLSCSPISGHRSVSWYQQTPGQGLQFLFEYFSETQRNKGNFPGRFSGRQFSNSRSEMNVSTLELGDSALYLCASSPTGHNQPQHFGDGTRLSIL.

J is TRBJ2-2 and V is TRBV9; D is uncertain. V lost 0 bases and J 6 bases, leaving 9 bases between the germline ends. Germline V gene sequence: CDR1 SGDLS, CDR2 YYNGEE. CDR3 length: 14 residues. The CDR3 DNA reads as TGTGCCAGCAGCGTAGTGTCGGACCCCGGGGAGCTGTTTTTT. Translated: CASSVVSDPGELFF.

This clonotype appeared a few times. The chain carries TRBV27 and TRBJ2-1; TRBD2 matches at 13 bases. V shed 9 bases and J 4 bases; nucleotides not matched to a gene: 3. The germline V gene encodes CDR1 MNHEY and CDR2 SMNVEV (reference sequence). This CDR3 has 14 residues. The CDR3 loop is CASGTSGNYNEQFF. For the CDR3, the DNA is TGTGCCAGTGGGACTAGCGGGAATTACAATGAGCAGTTCTTC.

The chain has TRBV5-1 and TRBJ1-6, with 7 positions matching TRBD1. After removal of 4 bases from V and 9 bases from J, the junction contained 7 bases not matched to a gene. The CDR3 length is 14 residues. Germline CDR1 SGHRS, CDR2 YFSETQ. The CDR3 region has the DNA TGCGCCAGCAGCCCGGGACAGATTTCTTCACCCCTCCACTTT. This translates into CASSPGQISSPLHF.

This clonotype was observed a handful of times. V is TRBV7-8 and J is TRBJ2-7, with 10 bases lining up with TRBD2. The germline V gene encodes CDR1 SGHVS and CDR2 FQNEAQ. The CDR3 is 16 residues long. After removal of 5 bases from V and 1 base from J, the junction contained 8 bases not matched to a gene. DNA for the CDR3: TGTGCCAGCAGCGGCTACCTAGCGGGGGTTTCCTACGAGCAGTACTTC. Encoded protein: CASSGYLAGVSYEQYF.

This clonotype turned up a few times. V gene TRBV18 combines with J gene TRBJ1-2; 7 nucleotides agree with TRBD1. Germline V gene lookup returns CDR1 KGHSH and CDR2 LQKENI. With 4 bases clipped from V and 2 bases from J, the junction kept 10 bases outside the gene matches. CDR3 length: 16 amino acids. CDR3 nucleotide sequence: TGTGCCAGCTCACTTCTCTCCGGGACAGAGAACTATGGCTACACCTTC. Residues: CASSLLSGTENYGYTF.

The CDR3 coding sequence is TGCGCCAGCAGCCAAGATGACACACCGGGGGAAAAACTGTTTTTT. It yields the protein CASSQDDTPGEKLFF. V usage is TRBV4-1 and J usage is TRBJ1-4; D is unresolved. The CDR3 is 15 residues long. Germline V gene lookup returns CDR1 MGHRA and CDR2 YSYEKL. Trimming left V 0 bases short and J 8 bases short, with 13 bases between.

A few counts support this clonotype. The chain uses TRBV20-1 and TRBJ2-3; the D call may be TRBD1 or TRBD2 (5 bases each). Germline assignment: CDR1 DFQATT and CDR2 SNEGSKA (reference sequence). Trimming pared 3 bases from V and 4 bases from J, leaving 20 bases between. The CDR3 consists of 16 residues. CDR3 nucleotide sequence: TGCAGTGCTAGCCCCCTTCGACGGGGCGTCCCAGATACGCAGTATTTT. As protein: CSASPLRRGVPDTQYF.

The rearrangement uses TRBV20-1 and TRBJ2-1, with D perhaps TRBD1 (6 bases). The CDR3 has 15 amino acids. V was trimmed by 5 bases and J by 4 bases, leaving 18 bases between them. Germline CDR1 DFQATT, CDR2 SNEGSKA (reference sequence). The CDR3 loop reads CSAFPGQSKYNEQFF. The CDR3 coding sequence is TGCAGTGCTTTCCCCGGACAGTCGAAATACAATGAGCAGTTCTTC.

The chain has TRBV24-1 and TRBJ2-5; D is uncertain. The CDR3 spans 13 residues. From germline, CDR1 is KGHDR and CDR2 SFDVKD. Trimming removed 3 bases from V and 4 bases from J, with 8 bases in between. CDR3 nucleotide sequence: TGTGCCACCAGTGATGGGAAAGGAGAGACCCAGTACTTC. Its protein is CATSDGKGETQYF.

This clonotype has just a few counts. This chain uses TRBV20-1 with TRBJ1-2; 7 positions agree with TRBD1. V dropped 6 bases and J dropped 4; count of bases not matched to a gene: 5. Germline assignment: CDR1 DFQATT and CDR2 SNEGSKA (reference sequence). The CDR3 contains 12 residues. CDR3: CSAAQGSYGYTF. CDR3 sequence (DNA): TGCAGTGCCGCACAGGGGAGCTATGGCTACACCTTC.

This clonotype was detected ten times or more. V gene TRBV10-3 combines with J gene TRBJ1-4; a weak D match, TRBD1 (6 bases). The CDR3 totals 15 residues. Germline CDR1 is ENHRY and CDR2 is SYGVKD. Between the trimmed V and J ends, which lost 8 bases and 3 bases, there was a span of 16 bases. CDR3 protein: CAIRAGQPPNEKLFF. The CDR3 DNA is TGTGCCATCCGCGCCGGACAGCCTCCTAATGAAAAACTGTTTTTT.

The chain joins TRBV13 to TRBJ2-5; tentatively, D is TRBD1 (5 bases). This CDR3 contains 16 residues. V dropped 2 bases and J dropped 0 bases, with 13 bases sitting between them. CDR1 is PRHDT and CDR2 is FYEKMQ in the germline V gene (reference sequence). In nucleotides, the CDR3 is TGTGCCAGCAGCTTATTAGGGGTCCAGTACCAAGAGACCCAGTACTTC. Residues: CASSLLGVQYQETQYF.

This clonotype was found a few times. As DNA, the CDR3 is TGCAGTCTGCTCGTGGATACGCAGTATTTT. Translation gives CSLLVDTQYF. The chain recombines TRBV20-1 with TRBJ2-3, with D uncertain. The CDR3 covers 10 residues. Trimming removed 8 bases at V and 6 bases at J, with 9 bases between. Germline-derived CDR1 and CDR2 are DFQATT and SNEGSKA (reference sequence).